Sequencing of this T cell receptor beta chain was carried out in a study of blood T cell repertoires in COVID-19 (dated by TCRdb to the early 2020s). About the investigation overall: Samples from collaborators originated in the United States, Italy and Spain and spanned both the acute and convalescent phases of COVID-19. The material from the prospective study consisted of cDNA or gDNA derived from T cells, B-cell-depleted T cells, or PBMCs. Deeply sampled blood TCRbeta repertoires from subjects exposed to, actively infected with, or recovered from COVID-19 were included in the dataset. The repertoires were made available in a free public database intended to serve as a resource for research on the immune response to SARS-CoV-2. The samples were drawn from the first 160 participants of the ongoing ImmuneRACE study and from 950 to 1,500 subjects provided by 6 global collaborators. Sample metadata almost always included a de-identified subject ID, COVID-19 status, age in years and sex. HLA class I and class II types, where available, came from metadata supplied by the sample provider rather than from assay-based typing.

TCRbeta CDR3 regions were amplified from genomic DNA by means of the immunoSEQ Assay, a bias-controlled multiplex PCR. The original methods were these. The number of nucleated cells in each sample was estimated from the amplification of reference gene primers within the assay. To quantify the absolute abundance of each unique TCRbeta CDR3 rearrangement, sequence reads were collapsed and filtered. For each sample, productive Simpson clonality was calculated by taking the square root of Simpson's diversity index across productive rearrangements. The source is immuneACCESS, and TCRdb retained only in-frame sequences with V and J called. Part of the clones is not carried over; for the studies checked, unresolved V genes explain less than half of this, and the remainder is unexplained. That table is the source of V, J and clone size, and D and trimming were worked out from the DNA. For this sample the table gives about 300,000 clones, of which approximately 91% were detected only once. The ten largest account for 2.2% of the sample.

What the study reported, not specific to this receptor: The amount of clinical and demographic metadata varied by source and participant and was provided uncurated.

This clone was detected only once. Its recognized antigen is unknown. Base qualities were left out, and no much larger clone turns up one base away. One collaborating source in Seattle enrolled patients during active infection and followed them longitudinally through the course of disease. Collaborating institutions collected whole blood in K2EDTA tubes following their own protocols. For TCRbeta analysis, collaborators shipped samples in one of three forms: frozen whole blood, isolated PBMCs, or DNA extracted from either of those sample types. The receptor was isolated from a woman aged 25-40 years with COVID-19, enrolled during active disease. The sample consisted of peripheral blood.

The CDR3 amino acid sequence is: CASSAQGSDNSPLHF. The base sequence is TGTGCCAGCAGCGCACAGGGAAGTGATAATTCACCCCTCCACTTT. The chain joins TRBV7-9 to TRBJ1-6; D gene: possibly TRBD1, on 6 matching bases. Trimming takes 5 bases from V and 5 bases from J, and the germline ends sit 13 bases apart. The CDR3 runs 15 residues from the cysteine to the phenylalanine. Just the 45-base CDR3 DNA is kept, in frame starting at base 1. Sequences SEHNR (CDR1) and FQNEAQ (CDR2) are obtained from the germline V gene (reference sequence).